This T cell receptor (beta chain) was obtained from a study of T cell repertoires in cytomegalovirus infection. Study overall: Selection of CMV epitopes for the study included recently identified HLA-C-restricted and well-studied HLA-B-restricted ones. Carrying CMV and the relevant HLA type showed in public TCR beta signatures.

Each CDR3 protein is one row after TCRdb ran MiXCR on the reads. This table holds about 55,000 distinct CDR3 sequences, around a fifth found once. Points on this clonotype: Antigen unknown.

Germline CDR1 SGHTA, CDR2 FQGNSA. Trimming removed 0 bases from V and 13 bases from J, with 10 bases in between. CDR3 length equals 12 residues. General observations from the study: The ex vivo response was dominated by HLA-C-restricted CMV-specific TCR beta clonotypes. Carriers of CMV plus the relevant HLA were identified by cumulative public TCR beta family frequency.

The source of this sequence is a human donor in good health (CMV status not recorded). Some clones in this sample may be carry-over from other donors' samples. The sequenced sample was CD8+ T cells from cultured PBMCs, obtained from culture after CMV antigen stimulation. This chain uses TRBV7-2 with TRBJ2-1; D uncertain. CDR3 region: CASSLAYPPQFF. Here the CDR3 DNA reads TGTGCCAGCAGCTTAGCGTACCCACCCCAGTTCTTC.